This T cell receptor beta chain was captured by sequencing in a study of cytomegalovirus exposure and HLA in healthy donors. Study outcomes and limitations: Later analysis demonstrated an association between a missense DCLRE1C variant and TCR beta V- and J-gene trimming. There were 150 or so TCR beta chains listed as cytomegalovirus-associated.

In germline, CDR1 is SQVTM, CDR2 ANQGSEA. After removal of 7 bases from V and 7 bases from J, the junction contained 11 bases not matched to a gene. There are 14 residues in the CDR3. PCR used 60 Vbeta primers and 13 Jbeta primers. This table comes from immunoSEQ multiplex PCR, and its TCRdb copy is limited to in-frame clones, with some not included. This table has around 300,000 clones, about 75% appearing once. In this sample, this clone turned up a few times. The antigen is unknown. This sequence originates from a female donor in good health and CMV-seronegative. V gene TRBV29-1 combines with J gene TRBJ2-1; 9 positions match TRBD1. Input material: PBMCs. The CDR3 region has the DNA TGCAGCGCCGCCCCGGGACAGGGTTCGAATGAGCAGTTCTTC. Translated: CSAAPGQGSNEQFF.